The 16 T cell receptor beta chains below were found in one sample sequenced in a study of spatial heterogeneity in lung cancer. TCRdb reprocessed the 5' RACE reads with MiXCR, giving one entry per CDR3 protein. The sample has around 1,700 distinct CDR3 sequences; approximately 24% are singletons. Time point of the sample: sample taken at primary tumor resection. In each case, whole RNA from tumor, nontumor lung or frozen PBMC was sequenced unsorted. The sequencing used PBMCs, collected at surgery. Receptors were obtained from a male donor with early-stage non-small cell lung cancer.

DNA for the CDR3: TGTGCCAGCTCACCTCTGGCGGGAGGGTCCTACAATGAGCAGTTCTTC. It specifies CASSPLAGGSYNEQFF. The genes are TRBV18 and TRBJ2-1, with TRBD2 matching 9 bases. CDR1 KGHSH and CDR2 LQKENI come from the germline V gene. The CDR3 is 16 amino acids. The V segment lost 3 bases and the J segment 1 base; nucleotides outside the gene matches: 4. Drawing the rest from reference TRBV18 and TRBJ2-1, the complete variable domain is NAGVMQNPRHLVRRRGQEARLRCSPMKGHSHVYWYRQLPEEGLKFMVYLQKENIIDESGMPKERFSAEFPKEGPSILRIQQVVRGDSAAYFCASSPLAGGSYNEQFFGPGTRLTVL.

This chain links TRBV24-1 with TRBJ2-5, with TRBD2 matching over 8 bases. V was clipped by 7 bases and J by 1 base; unmatched bases: 4. CDR3 size: 14 residues. Germline CDR1 and CDR2: KGHDR and SFDVKD. The chain's CDR3 is CATSLGGAQETQYF. CDR3 DNA: TGTGCCACCAGCCTCGGGGGGGCCCAAGAGACCCAGTACTTC.

By sample share, this clonotype is large. The genes are TRBV4-2 and TRBJ2-2, with TRBD2 identical over 10 bases. The CDR3 loop spans 16 amino acids. Germline trimming cut 4 bases from V and 8 bases from J; bases unmatched to any gene: 10. CDR1 LGHNA and CDR2 YNFKEQ come from the germline V gene. CDR3 sequence (DNA): TGTGCCAGCAGCCTGAGCGGGAGGGCACTTGCTGGGGAGCTGTTTTTT. It translates to CASSLSGRALAGELFF.

This clonotype is labeled medium-sized. The chain recombines TRBV12-3 or TRBV12-4 with TRBJ2-1; no definite D call. V lost 8 bases, J lost 5 bases, and 10 bases lay in between. This CDR3 has 12 amino acids. CDR3 DNA sequence: TGTGCCAGCGGTGAGACGGACAATGAGCAGTTCTTC. Translation gives CASGETDNEQFF.

The sample holds a few counts of this clonotype. The V and J genes are TRBV3-1 and TRBJ1-2; no clear D. Germline V lookup: CDR1 LGHDT, CDR2 YNNKEL (reference sequence). V lost 1 base and J 7 bases, leaving 7 bases between the germline ends. The CDR3 loop spans 12 amino acids. For the CDR3, the DNA is TGTGCCAGCAGCCAAGTTGTGGGTGGCTACACCTTC. It codes for CASSQVVGGYTF.

V is TRBV4-1 and J is TRBJ2-7; D not resolved. This CDR3 comprises 10 residues. In germline, CDR1 is MGHRA, CDR2 YSYEKL. The V and J ends lost 1 base and 7 bases respectively, with 2 bases between them. CDR3 residues: CASSQGEQYF. The CDR3 DNA follows: TGCGCCAGCAGCCAAGGAGAGCAGTACTTC.

This clonotype is labeled as medium-sized (0.01 to 0.1%). The genes are TRBV27 and TRBJ2-7, with 8 bases aligning to TRBD1. Germline CDR1 reads MNHEY; CDR2 reads SMNVEV (reference sequence). The trim removed 7 bases at V and 11 bases at J, leaving 22 bases unmatched. The CDR3 is 16 amino acids. CDR3 amino acids: CASKIGAGGFVTTEYF. CDR3 DNA: TGTGCCAGCAAAATTGGGGCAGGGGGCTTCGTAACAACCGAGTACTTC.

The sample holds many counts of this clonotype. The V call is TRBV29-1, the J call TRBJ2-7; TRBD2 agrees at 7 bases. This CDR3 is built from 16 residues. V dropped 0 bases and J dropped 3; count of bases not matched to a gene: 11. Germline-derived CDR1 and CDR2 are SQVTM and ANQGSEA. The CDR3 bases are TGCAGCGTTGAAGACCCTTCTAGCGGCAAACTCTACGAGCAGTACTTC. This gives the protein CSVEDPSSGKLYEQYF.

This clonotype came up a few times. V is TRBV20-1 and J is TRBJ2-1; 14 nucleotides align to TRBD2. V lost 7 bases, J lost 6 bases, and 5 bases stayed unmatched. CDR1 DFQATT and CDR2 SNEGSKA come from the germline V gene (reference sequence). This CDR3 comprises 14 residues. The CDR3 reads CSGQGLAGGNEQFF. The CDR3 DNA follows: TGCAGTGGACAAGGACTAGCGGGAGGCAATGAGCAGTTCTTC.

Relative to its sample, this clonotype is medium-sized. The gene calls are TRBV7-2 and TRBJ2-1, with 9 positions matching TRBD2. The germline V gene encodes CDR1 SGHTA and CDR2 FQGNSA. After removal of 0 bases from V and 7 bases from J, the junction contained 16 bases not matched to a gene. CDR3 length equals 19 residues. This CDR3 is CASSLAGWGAGGPMNEQFF. Here the CDR3 DNA reads TGTGCCAGCAGCTTAGCCGGGTGGGGTGCGGGAGGGCCTATGAATGAGCAGTTCTTC.

The CDR3 region is CASSSSFGHLYEQYF. DNA of the CDR3: TGTGCCAGCTCCTCCTCGTTCGGACACCTCTACGAGCAGTACTTC. The chain employs TRBV18 and TRBJ2-7; D perhaps matches TRBD1 (5 bases). V gave up 6 bases and J gave up 3 bases, with 18 bases separating them. Per the germline V gene, CDR1 is KGHSH and CDR2 is LQKENI. This CDR3 contains 15 residues.

This clonotype rates as medium-sized (0.01 to 0.1%). J is TRBJ1-1 and V is TRBV19; D perhaps matches TRBD1 (5 bases). CDR3 length: 17 amino acids. V lost 7 bases to trimming and J lost 2 bases, with 23 bases between them. Germline loops: CDR1 LNHDA, CDR2 SQIVND (reference sequence). The CDR3 coding sequence is TGTGCCAGTACCTCAAGATGGGGGAGAGGAGAAAACACTGAAGCTTTCTTT. It encodes CASTSRWGRGENTEAFF.

This clonotype was detected ten times or more. The chain has TRBV24-1 and TRBJ2-3; TRBD2 matches 7 bases. CDR1 and CDR2 from the germline V gene are KGHDR and SFDVKD. Unmatched junction bases numbered 10, after V lost 4 bases and J lost 4 bases. The CDR3 sequence is 16 residues long. CDR3 bases: TGTGCCACCAGTGACCCCAGCGGGACGGTAGCAGATACGCAGTATTTT. This translates into CATSDPSGTVADTQYF.

At least ten counts were recorded for this clonotype. The chain is built from TRBV14 and TRBJ2-7, with 12 nucleotides matching TRBD2. Germline V gives CDR1 SGHDN, CDR2 FVKESK. Trimming removed 3 bases from V and 0 bases from J; junction bases left unmatched: 0. The CDR3 length is 15 residues. This chain's CDR3 is CASSQGLAGSYEQYF. In DNA form, the CDR3 reads TGTGCCAGCAGCCAGGGACTAGCGGGCTCCTACGAGCAGTACTTC.

The chain recombines TRBV20-1 with TRBJ2-7; possibly TRBD2 for D (6 bases). Deletions cut 0 bases from V and 3 bases from J, with 9 bases between. The CDR3 loop spans 13 amino acids. CDR1 DFQATT and CDR2 SNEGSKA come from the germline V gene (reference sequence). CDR3 DNA sequence: TGCAGTGCTAGAGAGCTAGCGTACTACGAGCAGTACTTC. Protein: CSARELAYYEQYF.

The sample holds a few counts of this clonotype. The chain employs TRBV4-3 and TRBJ2-1; 9 bases map to TRBD1. The V gene's germline CDR1 is LGHNA and CDR2 YSLEER. With V trimmed by 1 base and J by 8 bases, 6 bases remained unmatched. The CDR3 runs 15 residues. CDR3 region: CASSQGWTGADEQFF. CDR3 sequence (DNA): TGCGCCAGCAGCCAAGGGTGGACAGGGGCCGATGAGCAGTTCTTC.